These T cell receptor beta chains were read from a single sample in a study of OX40 agonist ivuxolimab in advanced cancers. Measured with immunoSEQ multiplex PCR; TCRdb has only the in-frame clones, and not every one. The repertoire holds roughly 60,000 clones, roughly 93% seen once, with roughly 19% in the top ten. The material sequenced was CD4+ or CD8+ T cells sorted from blood, taken in a trial of the OX40 agonist ivuxolimab. These receptors originate from an adult with an advanced solid tumor such as melanoma, head and neck, liver or kidney cancer. Both conserved end residues are part of each CDR3. A D gene is named only where the DNA matches it firmly. Size values are once, few and many counts, or a class for expanded clones, and some rows have none.

J gene,D gene,clone size,V gene,CDR3 DNA,CDR3 protein
TRBJ2-7,NA,NA,TRBV19,TGTGCCAGTAGTATAGTGCGGGGCTCCTACGAGCAGTACTTC,CASSIVRGSYEQYF
TRBJ2-2,NA,NA,TRBV28,TGTGCCAGCAGTTTCGCAGGGCCAATCCCCGGGGAGCTGTTTTTT,CASSFAGPIPGELFF
TRBJ2-2,TRBD2,NA,TRBV2,TGTGCCAGCAGCCCACGGACTAGCGGTAACACCGGGGAGCTGTTTTTT,CASSPRTSGNTGELFF
TRBJ2-1,NA,once,TRBV4-1,TGCGCCAGCAGCCAAGGGCGCTTTAGCTCCTACAATGAGCAGTTCTTC,CASSQGRFSSYNEQFF
TRBJ2-7,TRBD2,NA,TRBV6-6,TGTGCCAGCAGTAACCTAGCGGGAGTAGAAGAGCAGTACTTC,CASSNLAGVEEQYF
TRBJ1-5,NA,once,TRBV2,TGTGCCAGCAGTGAGACGGGGCCGGCAGATTATAGCAATCAGCCCCAGCATTTT,CASSETGPADYSNQPQHF
TRBJ2-2,NA,NA,TRBV28,TGTGCCAGCAGGGCCAGCCTTGGGGGGGAGCTGTTTTTT,CASRASLGGELFF
TRBJ2-1,NA,NA,TRBV7-9,TGTGCCAGCAGCCAGGACTACAATGAGCAGTTCTTC,CASSQDYNEQFF
TRBJ2-2,NA,NA,TRBV15,TGTGCCACCAGCAGACCGGGACACAACACCGGGGAGCTGTTTTTT,CATSRPGHNTGELFF
TRBJ1-1,NA,NA,TRBV5-1,TGCGCCAGCACTCCAAGTGGTGCAAGAGGGAACACTGAAGCTTTCTTT,CASTPSGARGNTEAFF
TRBJ2-7,NA,NA,TRBV11-3,TGTGCCAGCAGCTTAGGATTAGGAATTCACGAGCAGTACTTC,CASSLGLGIHEQYF
TRBJ2-1,TRBD1,NA,TRBV9,TGTGCCAGCAGCGGGACAGGGGAGGAGCAGTTCTTC,CASSGTGEEQFF
TRBJ1-1,NA,NA,TRBV7-3,TGTGCCAGCAGCAAATCACAGGGAGTCACTGAAGCTTTCTTT,CASSKSQGVTEAFF
TRBJ2-7,NA,NA,TRBV5-8,TGTGCCAGCAGCTTGCGCCTCTACCACGAGCAGTACTTC,CASSLRLYHEQYF
TRBJ1-5,NA,NA,TRBV5-6,TGTGCCAGCAGCTTGGACGGGATGGATCAGCCCCAGCATTTT,CASSLDGMDQPQHF
TRBJ2-1,NA,NA,TRBV7-9,TGTGCCAGCAGCTCACGTCGCGGAAGCGCCCTCCGCTACAATGAGCAGTTCTTC,CASSSRRGSALRYNEQFF
TRBJ1-5,NA,NA,TRBV6-5,TGTGCCGGAAGCCTGGGGCCCCAGCATTTT,CAGSLGPQHF
TRBJ2-3,TRBD1,NA,TRBV9,TGTGCCAGCAGCGCCGGACCGGGACAGGTCACAGATACGCAGTATTTT,CASSAGPGQVTDTQYF
TRBJ2-5,TRBD2,NA,TRBV10-3,TGTGCCATCAGTGAGTCGGCCGGGACTAGTGAGGAGACCCAGTACTTC,CAISESAGTSEETQYF
TRBJ2-5,TRBD2,NA,TRBV28,TGTGCCAGCAGTTCCCTCCATAGCGGGAGGGCCGGTGAGACCCAGTACTTC,CASSSLHSGRAGETQYF
TRBJ2-5,NA,NA,TRBV5-1,TGCGCCAGCAGCCCCTATGGACTCGGGAGAGTCCAAGAGACCCAGTACTTC,CASSPYGLGRVQETQYF
TRBJ2-5,NA,once,TRBV7-9,TGTGCCAGCAGCCAGCCGGTCGGGGTAGGAGAGACCCAGTACTTC,CASSQPVGVGETQYF
TRBJ2-7,TRBD2,NA,TRBV5-1,TGCGCCAGCAGCTGGGGGTGGGGAGAAGCGGGGACCTACGAGCAGTACTTC,CASSWGWGEAGTYEQYF
TRBJ2-3,NA,NA,TRBV4-3,TGCGCCAGCAGCCAATCTCTCGGTGGACTCAGCACAGATACGCAGTATTTT,CASSQSLGGLSTDTQYF
TRBJ2-7,NA,NA,TRBV6-5,TGTGCCAGCAGTTACGCGAGGGGAGCCTACGAGCAGTACTTC,CASSYARGAYEQYF
TRBJ2-7,TRBD2,once,TRBV7-9,TGTGCCAGCAGCCCCCGGGGGGGCGAGGCATACGAGCAGTACTTC,CASSPRGGEAYEQYF
TRBJ1-1,NA,NA,TRBV19,TGTGCCAGTAGTATAGCTACCGTGAACACTGAAGCTTTCTTT,CASSIATVNTEAFF
TRBJ1-2,TRBD1,NA,TRBV7-9,TGTGCCAGCAGCCTGGGTATAGGGGGCAACTATGGCTACACCTTC,CASSLGIGGNYGYTF
TRBJ2-7,NA,NA,TRBV7-2,TGTGCCAGCAGCTTCCCCGCCTACGAGCAGTACTTC,CASSFPAYEQYF
TRBJ1-1,NA,once,TRBV19,TGTGCCAGCAGGGCAGTCATGAACACTGAAGCTTTCTTT,CASRAVMNTEAFF
TRBJ2-5,NA,NA,TRBV7-9,TGTGCCAGCAGCTTAGGAGGCGGGTCTCGGGAGACCCAGTACTTC,CASSLGGGSRETQYF
TRBJ2-7,TRBD1,NA,TRBV4-3,TGCGCCAGCAGCCAAGCCTCCACGGGTGACAGGGGTTACGAGCAGTACTTC,CASSQASTGDRGYEQYF
TRBJ2-5,NA,once,TRBV7-8,TGTGCCAGCAGCTTAGTGCAAGAGACCCAGTACTTC,CASSLVQETQYF
TRBJ2-1,NA,NA,TRBV9,TGTGCCAGCAGCGTAGAGGAGACAGAGTACAATGAGCAGTTCTTC,CASSVEETEYNEQFF
TRBJ2-7,TRBD2,NA,TRBV5-1,TGCGCCAGCAGCTTGGATGGGACTAGCGGGATTTCCGAGCAGTACTTC,CASSLDGTSGISEQYF
TRBJ2-1,NA,NA,TRBV6-5,TGTGCCAGCAGTCCGTTTCGGGGGATTGTCGCTGAGCAGTTCTTC,CASSPFRGIVAEQFF
TRBJ1-2,NA,NA,TRBV13,TGTGCCAGCAGCTTAAGGGTAGAGGGGCCGCCGGGAGGCTACACCTTC,CASSLRVEGPPGGYTF
TRBJ1-1,TRBD1,NA,TRBV30,TGTGCCTGGGAATTAGGAGAACAGGGGGGTGAAGCTTTCTTT,CAWELGEQGGEAFF
TRBJ2-7,NA,NA,TRBV27,TGTGCCAGCAGTTTGGGGGACCTGACCTACGAGCAGTACTTC,CASSLGDLTYEQYF
TRBJ2-3,NA,NA,TRBV28,TGTGCCAGCAGTTGGCGGACGGAGAGCACAGATACGCAGTATTTT,CASSWRTESTDTQYF
TRBJ2-1,TRBD2,NA,TRBV6-5,TGTGCCAGCAGTTACTTGGGACTAGCGGGAAACAATGAGCAGTTCTTC,CASSYLGLAGNNEQFF